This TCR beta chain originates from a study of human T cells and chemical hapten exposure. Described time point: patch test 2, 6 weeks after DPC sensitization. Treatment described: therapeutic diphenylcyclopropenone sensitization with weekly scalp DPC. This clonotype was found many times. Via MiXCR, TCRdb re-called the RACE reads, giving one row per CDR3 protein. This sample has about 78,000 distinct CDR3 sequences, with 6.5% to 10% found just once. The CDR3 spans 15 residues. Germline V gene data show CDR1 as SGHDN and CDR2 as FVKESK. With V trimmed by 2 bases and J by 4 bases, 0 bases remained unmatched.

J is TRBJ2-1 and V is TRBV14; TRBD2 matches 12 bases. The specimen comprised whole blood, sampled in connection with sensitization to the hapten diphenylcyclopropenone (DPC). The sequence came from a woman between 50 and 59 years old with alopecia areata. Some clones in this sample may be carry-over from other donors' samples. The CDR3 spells CASSQLAGGYNEQFF. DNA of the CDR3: TGTGCCAGCAGCCAACTAGCGGGAGGGTACAATGAGCAGTTCTTC.